This T cell receptor (beta chain) originates from a study of T cells in Graves' hyperthyroidism and ophthalmopathy. A patient was excluded if there was uncontrolled infection, other autoimmune disease, pregnancy or lactation. The PBMCs were sourced from fresh peripheral blood (more than 9 ml). Findings and caveats of the study: Model output signaled ophthalmopathy a median around 6.9 months ahead of onset. In the analysis, a 13 V-J model separated ophthalmopathy from stable hyperthyroidism.

This clonotype showed up many times. Its specificity is unknown. Amplification of TCR beta CDR3 regions was performed using RNA transcripts as template. Initially, a first-round RT-PCR of the TCR CDR3 employed the HTBI primer set. Each CDR3 protein is one row after TCRdb ran MiXCR on the multiplex PCR reads. The sample holds some 500,000 distinct CDR3 sequences; roughly a quarter are singletons and the top ten take roughly 12%. The germline V gene has CDR1 SGHTS and CDR2 YDEGEE. Losses at the gene ends were 3 bases for V and 6 bases for J; bases not matched to a gene: 7. The CDR3 runs to 14 residues. V is TRBV5-8 and J is TRBJ2-7; 9 bases map to TRBD1. The receptor was isolated from a woman in her twenties or thirties with Graves' ophthalmopathy. The sample taken for sequencing was blood. DNA of the CDR3: TGTGCCAGCAGCTACCGGGACAGGGTTTCCGAGCAGTACTTC. This codes for CASSYRDRVSEQYF.